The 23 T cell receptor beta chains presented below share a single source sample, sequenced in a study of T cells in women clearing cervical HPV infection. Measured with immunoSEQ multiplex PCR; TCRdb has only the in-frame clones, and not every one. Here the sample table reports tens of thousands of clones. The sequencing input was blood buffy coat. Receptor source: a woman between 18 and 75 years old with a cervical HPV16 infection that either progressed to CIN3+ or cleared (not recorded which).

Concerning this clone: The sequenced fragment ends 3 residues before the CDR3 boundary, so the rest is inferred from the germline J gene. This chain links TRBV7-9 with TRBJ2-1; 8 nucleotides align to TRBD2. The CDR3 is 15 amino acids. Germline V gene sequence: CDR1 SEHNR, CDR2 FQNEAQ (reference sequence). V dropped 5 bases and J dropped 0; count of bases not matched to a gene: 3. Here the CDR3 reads CASSGSGTSYNEQFF. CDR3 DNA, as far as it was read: TGTGCCAGCAGCGGTAGCGGGACCTCCTACAATGAG. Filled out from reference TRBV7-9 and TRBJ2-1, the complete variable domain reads DTGVSQNPRHKITKRGQNVTFRCDPISEHNRLYWYRQTLGQGPEFLTYFQNEAQLEKSRLLSDRFSAERPKGSFSTLEIQRTEQGDSAMYLCASSGSGTSYNEQFFGPGTRLTVL.

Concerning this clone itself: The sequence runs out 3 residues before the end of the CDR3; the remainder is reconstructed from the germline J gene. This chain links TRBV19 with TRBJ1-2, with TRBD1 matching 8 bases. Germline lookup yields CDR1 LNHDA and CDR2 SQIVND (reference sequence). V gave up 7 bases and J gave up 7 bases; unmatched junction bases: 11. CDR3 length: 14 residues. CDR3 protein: CASTDREVLGGYTF. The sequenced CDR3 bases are TGTGCCAGTACGGACAGGGAGGTTTTGGGTGGC.

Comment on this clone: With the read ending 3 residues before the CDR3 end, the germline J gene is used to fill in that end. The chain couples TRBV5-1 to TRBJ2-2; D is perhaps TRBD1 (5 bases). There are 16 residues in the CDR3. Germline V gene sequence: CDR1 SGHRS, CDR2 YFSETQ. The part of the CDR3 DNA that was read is TGCGCCAGCAGCTTGCACCTCCCCTCTGGGGCCAACGTG. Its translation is CASSLHLPSGANV. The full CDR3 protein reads CASSLHLPSGANVLFF.

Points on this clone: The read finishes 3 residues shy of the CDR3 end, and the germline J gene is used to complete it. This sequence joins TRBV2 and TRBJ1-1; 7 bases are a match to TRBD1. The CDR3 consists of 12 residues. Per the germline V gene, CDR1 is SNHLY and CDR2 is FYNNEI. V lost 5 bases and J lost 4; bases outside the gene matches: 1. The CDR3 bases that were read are TGTGCCAGCAGTAGGGACAGCACTGAA. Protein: CASSRDSTE. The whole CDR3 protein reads CASSRDSTEAFF.

CDR3 amino acids: CATKGLQGVDGYTF. CDR3 bases read: TGTGCCACCAAGGGACTCCAGGGGGTGGATGGC. The rearrangement joins TRBV5-6 to TRBJ1-2, with TRBD1 matching over 7 bases. The read terminates 3 residues ahead of where the CDR3 ends, so the germline J gene completes it. V gave up 9 bases and J gave up 6 bases; unmatched junction bases: 14. Germline V gene data show CDR1 as SGHDT and CDR2 as YYEEEE. The length of the CDR3 is 14 residues.

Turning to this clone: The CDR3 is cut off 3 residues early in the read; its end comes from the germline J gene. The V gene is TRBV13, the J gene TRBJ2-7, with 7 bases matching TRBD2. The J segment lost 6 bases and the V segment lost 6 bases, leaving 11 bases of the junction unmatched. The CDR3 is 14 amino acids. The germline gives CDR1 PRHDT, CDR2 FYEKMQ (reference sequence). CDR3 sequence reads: CASRRSAGKVEQYF. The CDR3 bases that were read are TGTGCCAGCAGAAGATCAGCGGGGAAGGTCGAG.

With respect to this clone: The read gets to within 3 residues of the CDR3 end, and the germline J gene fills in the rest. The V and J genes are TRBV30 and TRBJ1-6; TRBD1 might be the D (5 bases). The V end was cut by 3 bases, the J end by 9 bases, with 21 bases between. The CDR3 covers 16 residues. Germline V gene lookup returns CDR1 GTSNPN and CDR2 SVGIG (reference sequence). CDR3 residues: CAWRRGGRRESSPLHF. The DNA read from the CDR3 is TGTGCCTGGAGGAGGGGAGGGCGCCGGGAGAGTTCACCC.

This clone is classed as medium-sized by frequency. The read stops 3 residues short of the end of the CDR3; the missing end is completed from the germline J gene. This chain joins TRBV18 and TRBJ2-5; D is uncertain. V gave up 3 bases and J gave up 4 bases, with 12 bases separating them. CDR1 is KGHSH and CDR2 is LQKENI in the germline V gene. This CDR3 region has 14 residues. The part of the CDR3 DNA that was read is TGTGCCAGCTCACCTCCCGAGGTTGTAGAGACC. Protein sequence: CASSPPEVVET. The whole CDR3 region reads CASSPPEVVETQYF.

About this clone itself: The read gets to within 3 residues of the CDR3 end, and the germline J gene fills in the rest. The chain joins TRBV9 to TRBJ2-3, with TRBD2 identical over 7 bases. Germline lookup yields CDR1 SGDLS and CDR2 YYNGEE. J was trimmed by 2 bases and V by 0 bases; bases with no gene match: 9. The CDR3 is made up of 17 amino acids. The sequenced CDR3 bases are TGTGCCAGCAGCGTAGCTGGCGGGAGACCTAACACAGATACG. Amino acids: CASSVAGGRPNTDT. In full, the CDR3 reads CASSVAGGRPNTDTQYF.

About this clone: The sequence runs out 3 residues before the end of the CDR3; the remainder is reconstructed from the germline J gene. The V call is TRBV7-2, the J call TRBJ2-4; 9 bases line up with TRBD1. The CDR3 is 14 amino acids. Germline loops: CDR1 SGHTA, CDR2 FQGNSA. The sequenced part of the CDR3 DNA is TGTGCCAGCCGCGACAGGGGGAGAGACTATGGT. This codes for CASRDRGRDYG. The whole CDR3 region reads CASRDRGRDYGQYF. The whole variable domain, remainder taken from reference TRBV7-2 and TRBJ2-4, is GAGVSQSPSNKVTEKGKDVELRCDPISGHTALYWYRQSLGQGLEFLIYFQGNSAPDKSGLPSDRFSAERTGGSVSTLTIQRTQQEDSAVYLCASRDRGRDYGQYFGAGTRLSVL.

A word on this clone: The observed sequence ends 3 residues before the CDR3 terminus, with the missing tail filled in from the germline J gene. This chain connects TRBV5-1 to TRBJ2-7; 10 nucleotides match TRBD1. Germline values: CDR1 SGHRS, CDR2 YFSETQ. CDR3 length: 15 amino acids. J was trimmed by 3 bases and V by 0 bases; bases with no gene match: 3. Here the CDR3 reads CASSLETGGLYEQYF. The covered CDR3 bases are TGCGCCAGCAGCTTGGAGACAGGGGGCCTCTACGAG.

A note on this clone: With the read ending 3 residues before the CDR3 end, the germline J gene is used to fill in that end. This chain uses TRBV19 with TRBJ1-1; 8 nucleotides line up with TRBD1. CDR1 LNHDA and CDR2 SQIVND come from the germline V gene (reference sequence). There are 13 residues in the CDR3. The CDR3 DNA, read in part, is TGTGCCAGTAGTGCCAGGGGGCAGAGAGAA. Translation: CASSARGQRE. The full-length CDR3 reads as CASSARGQREAFF.

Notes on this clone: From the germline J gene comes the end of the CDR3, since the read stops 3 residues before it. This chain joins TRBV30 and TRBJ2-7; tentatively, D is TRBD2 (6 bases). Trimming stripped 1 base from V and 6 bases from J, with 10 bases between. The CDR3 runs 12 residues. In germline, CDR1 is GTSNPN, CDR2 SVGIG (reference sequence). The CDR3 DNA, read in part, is TGTGCCTGGAGTGGAGGCGGGATCGAG. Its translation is CAWSGGGIE. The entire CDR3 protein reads CAWSGGGIEQYF.

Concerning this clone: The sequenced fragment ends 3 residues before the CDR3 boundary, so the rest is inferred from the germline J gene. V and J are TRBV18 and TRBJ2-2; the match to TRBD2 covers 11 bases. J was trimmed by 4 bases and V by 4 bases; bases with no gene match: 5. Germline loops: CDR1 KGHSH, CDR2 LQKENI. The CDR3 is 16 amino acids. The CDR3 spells CASSQTSGSPTGELFF. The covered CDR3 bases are TGTGCCAGCTCACAAACTAGCGGGAGCCCCACCGGGGAG.

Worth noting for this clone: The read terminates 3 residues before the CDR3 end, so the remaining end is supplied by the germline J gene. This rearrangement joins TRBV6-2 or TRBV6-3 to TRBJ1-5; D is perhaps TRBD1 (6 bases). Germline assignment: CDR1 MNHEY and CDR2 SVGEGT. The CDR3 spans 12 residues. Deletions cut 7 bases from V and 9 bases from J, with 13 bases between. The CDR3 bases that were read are TGTGCCAGCACGGACAGCCCCGGGCCC. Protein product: CASTDSPGP. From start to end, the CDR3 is CASTDSPGPQHF.

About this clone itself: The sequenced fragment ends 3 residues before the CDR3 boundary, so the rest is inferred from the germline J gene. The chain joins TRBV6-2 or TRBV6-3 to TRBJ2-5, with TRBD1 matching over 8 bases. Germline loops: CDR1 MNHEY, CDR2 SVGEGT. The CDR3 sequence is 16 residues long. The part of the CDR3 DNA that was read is TGTGCCAGCAACGAACAACGGACAGGGCCTTTTGGTACC. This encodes CASNEQRTGPFGT. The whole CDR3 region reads CASNEQRTGPFGTQYF.

Incomplete CDR3 DNA: TGCAGCGTTTTGGGGCGGGGTGCAGAGACC. It encodes CSVLGRGAET. The full CDR3 protein reads CSVLGRGAETQYF. This chain connects TRBV29-1 to TRBJ2-5; TRBD2 is a possible D gene (6 bases). The sequence runs out 3 residues before the end of the CDR3; the remainder is reconstructed from the germline J gene. The CDR3 totals 13 residues. The V gene's germline CDR1 is SQVTM and CDR2 ANQGSEA. The germline V and J ends were trimmed by 5 bases and 4 bases, with 14 bases remaining between them.

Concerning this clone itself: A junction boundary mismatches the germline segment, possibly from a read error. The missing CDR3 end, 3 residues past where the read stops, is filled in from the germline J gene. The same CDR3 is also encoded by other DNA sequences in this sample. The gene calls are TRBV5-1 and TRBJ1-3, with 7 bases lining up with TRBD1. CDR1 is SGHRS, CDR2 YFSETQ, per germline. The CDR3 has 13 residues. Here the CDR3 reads CASSRDSGNTIYF. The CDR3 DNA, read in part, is TGCGCCAGCAGCCGGGACAGCGGAAACACG.

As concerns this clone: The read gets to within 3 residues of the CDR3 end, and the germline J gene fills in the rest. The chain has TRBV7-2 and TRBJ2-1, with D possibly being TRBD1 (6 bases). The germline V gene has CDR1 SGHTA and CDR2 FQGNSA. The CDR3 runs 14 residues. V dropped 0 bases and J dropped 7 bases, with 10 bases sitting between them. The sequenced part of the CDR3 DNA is TGTGCCAGCAGCTTAGCGTGGGGGCGGAATGAG. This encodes CASSLAWGRNE. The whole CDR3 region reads CASSLAWGRNEQFF. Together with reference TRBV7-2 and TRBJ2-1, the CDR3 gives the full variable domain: GAGVSQSPSNKVTEKGKDVELRCDPISGHTALYWYRQSLGQGLEFLIYFQGNSAPDKSGLPSDRFSAERTGGSVSTLTIQRTQQEDSAVYLCASSLAWGRNEQFFGPGTRLTVL.

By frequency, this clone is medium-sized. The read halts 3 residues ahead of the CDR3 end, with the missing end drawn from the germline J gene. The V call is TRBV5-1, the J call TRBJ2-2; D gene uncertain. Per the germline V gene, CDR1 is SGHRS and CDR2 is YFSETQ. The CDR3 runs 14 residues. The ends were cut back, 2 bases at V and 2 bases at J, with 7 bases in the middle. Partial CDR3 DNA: TGCGCCAGCAGCTTTGGCACCAACACCGGGGAG. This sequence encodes CASSFGTNTGE. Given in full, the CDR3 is CASSFGTNTGELFF.

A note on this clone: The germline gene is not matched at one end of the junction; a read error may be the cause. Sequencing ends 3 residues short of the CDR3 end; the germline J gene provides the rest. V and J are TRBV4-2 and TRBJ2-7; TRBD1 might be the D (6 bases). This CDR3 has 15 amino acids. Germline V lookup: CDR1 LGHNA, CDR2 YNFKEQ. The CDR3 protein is CASSQARTALYEQYF. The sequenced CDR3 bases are TGCGCCAGCAGCCAAGCCCGGACAGCTTTATACGAG.

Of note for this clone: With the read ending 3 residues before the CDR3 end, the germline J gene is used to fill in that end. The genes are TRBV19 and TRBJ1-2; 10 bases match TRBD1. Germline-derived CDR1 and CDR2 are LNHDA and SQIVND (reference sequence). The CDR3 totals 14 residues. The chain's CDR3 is CASSGTGASYDYTF. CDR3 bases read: TGTGCCAGTTCAGGGACAGGGGCTTCCTACGAC.

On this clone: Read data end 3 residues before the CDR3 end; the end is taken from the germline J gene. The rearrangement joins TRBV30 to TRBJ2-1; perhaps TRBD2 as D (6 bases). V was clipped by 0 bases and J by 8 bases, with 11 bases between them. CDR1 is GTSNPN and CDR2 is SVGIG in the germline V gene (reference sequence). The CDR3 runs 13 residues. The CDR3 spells CAWSVRWGDEQFF. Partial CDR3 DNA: TGTGCCTGGAGTGTACGATGGGGGGATGAG.